This passage covers 2 T cell receptor beta chains from one sample sequenced in a study of identifying expanded T cells in peripheral blood (dated by TCRdb to between 2018 and 2021). The library was obtained by the immunoSEQ multiplex PCR assay. TCRdb retrieved this table from immuneACCESS and kept in-frame rearrangements only. Not all clones are present; in checked studies, unresolved V genes account for under half, and no reason is known for the remainder. This sample comprises approximately 90,000 clones, 70% to 90% of them detected only once. Around 5.6% of the sample goes to the ten largest clones. The sample consisted of blood. These receptors were collected from a person aged 18 to 69 in good health.

The gene calls are TRBV10-1 and TRBJ2-3; 9 nucleotides line up with TRBD2. Germline CDR1 reads WNHNN; CDR2 reads SYGVQD (reference sequence). This CDR3 has 16 residues. With V trimmed by 3 bases and J by 4 bases, 8 bases remained unmatched. This chain's CDR3 is CASSEDRAGGPDTQYF. Here the CDR3 DNA reads TGCGCCAGCAGTGAAGACCGAGCGGGGGGCCCAGATACGCAGTATTTT.

The chain links TRBV5-4 to TRBJ2-3; 12 bases agree with TRBD2. The CDR3 consists of 16 residues. J lost 1 base, V lost 1 base, and 1 base had no gene match. Germline V lookup: CDR1 SGHNT, CDR2 YYREEE (reference sequence). CDR3 coding DNA: TGTGCCAGCAGCTTGAGACTAGCGGGGGGCACAGATACGCAGTATTTT. Translating it yields CASSLRLAGGTDTQYF.